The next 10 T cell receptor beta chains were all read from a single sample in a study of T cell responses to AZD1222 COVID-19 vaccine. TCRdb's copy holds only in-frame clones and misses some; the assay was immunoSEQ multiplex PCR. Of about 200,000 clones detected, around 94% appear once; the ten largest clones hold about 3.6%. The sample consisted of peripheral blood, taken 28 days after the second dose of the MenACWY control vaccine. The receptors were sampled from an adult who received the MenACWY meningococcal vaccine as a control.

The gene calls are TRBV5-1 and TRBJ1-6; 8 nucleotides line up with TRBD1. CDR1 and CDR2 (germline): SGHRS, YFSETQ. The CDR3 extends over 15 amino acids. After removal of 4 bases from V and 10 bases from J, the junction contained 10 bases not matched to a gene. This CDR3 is CASSPGQGIGSPLHF. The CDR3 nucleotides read TGCGCCAGCAGCCCCGGACAGGGAATAGGATCACCCCTCCACTTT.

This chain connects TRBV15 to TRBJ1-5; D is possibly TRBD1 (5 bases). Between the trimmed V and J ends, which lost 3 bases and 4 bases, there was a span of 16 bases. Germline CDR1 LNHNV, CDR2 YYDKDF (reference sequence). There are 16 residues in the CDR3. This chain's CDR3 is CATSRRGPGGNQPQHF. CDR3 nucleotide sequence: TGTGCCACCAGCAGGAGGGGCCCAGGTGGGAATCAGCCCCAGCATTTT.

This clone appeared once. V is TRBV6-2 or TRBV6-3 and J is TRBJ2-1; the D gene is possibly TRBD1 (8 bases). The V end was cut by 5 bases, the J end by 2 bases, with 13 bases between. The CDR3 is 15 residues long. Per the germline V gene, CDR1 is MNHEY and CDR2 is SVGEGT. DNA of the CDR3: TGTGCCAGCAGTAATACAGGGGGGGCCTACAATGAGCAGTTCTTC. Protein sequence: CASSNTGGAYNEQFF.

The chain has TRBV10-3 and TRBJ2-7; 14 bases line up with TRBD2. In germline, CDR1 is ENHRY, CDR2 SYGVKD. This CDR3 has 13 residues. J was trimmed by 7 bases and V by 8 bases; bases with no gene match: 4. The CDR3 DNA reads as TGTGCCATCGCGGGACTAGCGGGAGATGAGCAGTACTTC. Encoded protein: CAIAGLAGDEQYF.

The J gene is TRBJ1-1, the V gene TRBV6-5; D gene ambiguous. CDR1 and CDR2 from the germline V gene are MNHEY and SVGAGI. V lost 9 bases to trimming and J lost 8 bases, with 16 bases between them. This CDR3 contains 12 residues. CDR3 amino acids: CASSRSGLEAFF. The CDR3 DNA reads TGTGCCAGTTCCCGGTCAGGACTGGAAGCTTTCTTT.

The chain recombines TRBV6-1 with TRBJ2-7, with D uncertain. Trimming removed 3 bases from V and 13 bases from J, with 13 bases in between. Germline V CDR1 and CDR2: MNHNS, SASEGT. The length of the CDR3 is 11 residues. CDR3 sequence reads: CASSEARQSYF. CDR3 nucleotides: TGTGCCAGCAGTGAGGCTCGTCAGTCTTACTTC.

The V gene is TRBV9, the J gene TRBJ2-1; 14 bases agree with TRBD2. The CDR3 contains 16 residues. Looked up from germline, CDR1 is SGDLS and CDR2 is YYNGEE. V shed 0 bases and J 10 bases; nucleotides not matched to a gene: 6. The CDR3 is CASSVDRTSGRREQFF. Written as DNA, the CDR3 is TGTGCCAGCAGCGTAGATCGGACTAGCGGGAGGAGGGAGCAGTTCTTC.

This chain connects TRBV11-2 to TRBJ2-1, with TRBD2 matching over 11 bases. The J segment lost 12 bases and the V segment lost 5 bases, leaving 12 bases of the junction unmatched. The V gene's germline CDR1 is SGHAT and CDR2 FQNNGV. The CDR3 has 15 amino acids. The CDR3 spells CASSRGTSGTYGQFF. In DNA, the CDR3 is TGTGCCAGCAGCCGCGGGACTAGCGGAACATACGGGCAGTTCTTC. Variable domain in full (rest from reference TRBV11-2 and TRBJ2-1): EAGVAQSPRYKIIEKRQSVAFWCNPISGHATLYWYQQILGQGPKLLIQFQNNGVVDDSQLPKDRFSAERLKGVDSTLKIQPAKLEDSAVYLCASSRGTSGTYGQFFGPGTRLTVL.

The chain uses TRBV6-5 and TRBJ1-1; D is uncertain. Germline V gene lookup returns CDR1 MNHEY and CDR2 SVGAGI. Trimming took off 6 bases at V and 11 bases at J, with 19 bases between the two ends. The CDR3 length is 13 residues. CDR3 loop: CASSLTGSLKAFF. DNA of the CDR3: TGTGCCAGCAGCCTTACGGGATCCCTAAAGGCTTTCTTT.

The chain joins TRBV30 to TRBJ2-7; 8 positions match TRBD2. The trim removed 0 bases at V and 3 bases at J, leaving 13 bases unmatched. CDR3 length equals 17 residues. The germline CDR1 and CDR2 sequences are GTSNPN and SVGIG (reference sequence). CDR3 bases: TGTGCCTGGAGTGTTAGGTCCGGGACTAGACAGATCTACGAGCAGTACTTC. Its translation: CAWSVRSGTRQIYEQYF.